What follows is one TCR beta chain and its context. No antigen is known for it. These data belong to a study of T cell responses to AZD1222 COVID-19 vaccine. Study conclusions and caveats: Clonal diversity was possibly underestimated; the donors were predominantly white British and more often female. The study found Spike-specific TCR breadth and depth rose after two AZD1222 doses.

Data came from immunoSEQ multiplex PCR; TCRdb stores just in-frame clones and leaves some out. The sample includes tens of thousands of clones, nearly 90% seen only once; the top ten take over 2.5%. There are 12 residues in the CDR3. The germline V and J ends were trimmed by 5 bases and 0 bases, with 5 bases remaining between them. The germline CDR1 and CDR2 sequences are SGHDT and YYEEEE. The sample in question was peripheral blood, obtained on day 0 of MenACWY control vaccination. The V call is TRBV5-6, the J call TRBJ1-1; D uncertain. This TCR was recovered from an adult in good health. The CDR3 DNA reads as TGTGCCAGCAGAACCGTGAACACTGAAGCTTTCTTT. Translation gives CASRTVNTEAFF.